One sample yielded the 3 T cell receptor beta chains listed below, sequenced in a study of blood T cell repertoires in COVID-19. Produced via immunoSEQ multiplex PCR; TCRdb's table is partial and in-frame only. Among some 330,000 clones, approximately 89% were seen once, and the ten largest hold 5%. The specimen was PBMCs or T cells enriched from blood (not recorded which). Every receptor here comes from a man aged 25-45 years who had recovered from COVID-19.

The chain combines TRBV6-1 with TRBJ1-2; the D is unclear. V was trimmed by 2 bases and J by 1 base, leaving 5 bases between them. This CDR3 is 13 amino acids long. CDR1 is MNHNS, CDR2 SASEGT, per germline. CDR3 region: CASSESRNYGYTF. In DNA, the CDR3 is TGTGCCAGCAGTGAATCCCGTAACTATGGCTACACCTTC.

This clone was observed once. A read error may produce the germline difference seen at one junction end. The chain employs TRBV18 and TRBJ2-7; 7 bases match TRBD1. Germline lookup yields CDR1 KGHSH and CDR2 LQKENI. The CDR3 is 12 amino acids. The CDR3, as DNA: TGTGCCAGCTCACGGAGAGAGACAGGGATCGCCTTC. Encoded protein: CASSRRETGIAF.

The rearrangement links TRBV6-4 to TRBJ2-1; 9 nucleotides align to TRBD1. Germline values: CDR1 MRHNA, CDR2 SNTAGT. CDR3 length equals 14 residues. The V segment lost 0 bases and the J segment 7 bases; nucleotides outside the gene matches: 1. The DNA for the CDR3 is TGTGCCAGCAGTGACTCGACAGGGGGAAATGAGCAGTTCTTC. Amino acid sequence: CASSDSTGGNEQFF.